The present T cell receptor (beta chain) was sequenced within a study of blood T cell repertoires in COVID-19. The V gene lost 5 bases and the J gene lost 6 bases, with 17 bases spanning the gap. Germline V gene sequence: CDR1 GTSNPN, CDR2 SVGIG (reference sequence). The CDR3 runs to 15 residues. The repertoire was sequenced with immunoSEQ multiplex PCR; TCRdb's copy has only in-frame clones and lacks some. Of about 440,000 clones in the sample, around 89% were seen once. This chain links TRBV30 with TRBJ1-6, with D perhaps TRBD1 (6 bases). Sequenced input: peripheral blood. This receptor was obtained from a young woman with acute or convalescent COVID-19. CDR3 DNA: TGTGCCTGGGAAAACAGGGATGGCATTAATTCACCCCTCCACTTT. It specifies CAWENRDGINSPLHF.